This TCR beta chain stems from a study of regulatory T cells in long-lasting Graves disease. Study-level findings and limits: Persistent cases of Graves' showed reduced TCR diversity relative to newly diagnosed patients.

The time point was: persistent/refractory GD, antithyroid drugs over 5 years with positive TRAb. Following extraction of RNA from PBMCs, that RNA was used to make the TCR library. Both iRepertoire HTBI primers and Arm-PCR of CDR3 regions were used to build the TCR beta libraries. TCRdb independently ran MiXCR on the multiplex PCR reads; one entry per CDR3 protein. The sample has about half a million distinct CDR3 sequences; approximately 23% are singletons. The CDR3 has 13 residues. The V end lost 4 bases, the J end lost 10 bases, and 11 bases lay between the germline ends. The germline CDR1 and CDR2 sequences are SGHTA and FQGNSA. This clonotype was seen only a few times. No antigen is known for it.

Source: peripheral blood mononuclear cells (PBMCs), taken when the disease was refractory, from a patient treated with antithyroid drugs. This sequence was found in a female donor with Graves disease. This sequence joins TRBV7-2 and TRBJ1-6; possibly TRBD1 for D (6 bases). CDR3 DNA: TGTGCCAGCAGCTCCACAGGGAAATCACCCCTCCACTTT. It yields the protein CASSSTGKSPLHF.